The 16 T cell receptor beta chains below all came from one sample that was sequenced in a study of OX40 agonist ivuxolimab in advanced cancers. The data were produced by immunoSEQ multiplex PCR, yet TCRdb's version contains in-frame clones alone and is incomplete. Counted here are over 30,000 clones, 84% occurring once; the ten biggest clones make up 1.8%. This sample comprised CD4+ or CD8+ T cells sorted from blood, obtained in a trial of the OX40 agonist ivuxolimab. The receptor source for this set is an adult with an advanced solid tumor such as melanoma, head and neck, liver or kidney cancer.

The rearrangement links TRBV6-5 to TRBJ2-7, with TRBD1 as a possible D gene (7 bases). The length of the CDR3 is 11 residues. Looked up from germline, CDR1 is MNHEY and CDR2 is SVGAGI. Trimming cost V 7 bases and J 4 bases, with 8 bases left between them. This CDR3 is CASTGGYEQYF. The CDR3 DNA is TGTGCCAGCACAGGGGGGTACGAGCAGTACTTC.

This chain links TRBV11-3 with TRBJ1-5; D possibly corresponds to TRBD1 (6 bases). The germline gives CDR1 SGHNT, CDR2 YENEEA. The CDR3 is 17 residues long. Trimming left V 7 bases short and J 3 bases short, with 22 bases between. The CDR3 region is CASIISGGPPFNQPQHF. The CDR3, as DNA: TGTGCCAGCATCATATCGGGGGGCCCCCCCTTCAATCAGCCCCAGCATTTT.

The chain links TRBV7-2 to TRBJ2-7, with a tentative D call TRBD2 (5 bases). The length of the CDR3 is 14 residues. Trimming removed 3 bases at V and 1 base at J, with 10 bases between. Germline CDR1 and CDR2: SGHTA and FQGNSA. CDR3 amino acids: CASSFYRESYEQYF. The CDR3, as DNA: TGTGCCAGCAGCTTCTATCGGGAATCCTACGAGCAGTACTTC.

This chain connects TRBV6-1 to TRBJ1-2; 8 bases are a match to TRBD1. Germline V lookup: CDR1 MNHNS, CDR2 SASEGT. CDR3 length equals 12 residues. Trimming took 9 bases from V and 4 from J; bases not matched to a gene: 4. CDR3 sequence reads: CASNDRGYGYTF. The CDR3 coding sequence is TGTGCCAGTAATGACAGGGGCTATGGCTACACCTTC.

The chain is built from TRBV19 and TRBJ1-3; the D is unclear. In germline, CDR1 is LNHDA, CDR2 SQIVND (reference sequence). Trimming shortened V by 1 base and J by 0 bases, and 10 bases separated the two germline ends. The CDR3 spans 16 residues. CDR3 protein: CASSIGGVNSGNTIYF. CDR3 bases: TGTGCCAGTAGTATAGGCGGAGTAAACTCTGGAAACACCATATATTTT.

The rearrangement joins TRBV18 to TRBJ1-2, with D tentatively TRBD1 (5 bases). Trimming removed 3 bases at V and 3 bases at J, with 14 bases between. The V gene's germline CDR1 is KGHSH and CDR2 LQKENI. The CDR3 totals 15 residues. CDR3 sequence: CASSPGFQGDYGYTF. In nucleotides, the CDR3 is TGTGCCAGCTCACCCGGGTTTCAAGGGGACTATGGCTACACCTTC.

The V call is TRBV20-1, the J call TRBJ2-5; no clear D gene. Germline assignment: CDR1 DFQATT and CDR2 SNEGSKA (reference sequence). The CDR3 has 11 residues. Trimming removed 3 bases from V and 5 bases from J, with 7 bases in between. The CDR3 DNA sequence: TGCAGTGCTAGTGGCCGGGAGACCCAGTACTTC. It yields the protein CSASGRETQYF.

The chain has TRBV6-5 and TRBJ1-1, with 7 bases fitting TRBD1. Trimming at V came to 2 bases and at J to 2 bases, leaving 5 bases not matched to a gene. This CDR3 has 15 residues. The germline CDR1 and CDR2 sequences are MNHEY and SVGAGI. For the CDR3, the DNA is TGTGCCAGCAGTTACGGGAACAGGGGCAACACTGAAGCTTTCTTT. This translates into CASSYGNRGNTEAFF.

This clone was picked up a small number of times. The V and J genes are TRBV18 and TRBJ2-1; TRBD2 matches 7 bases. CDR1 KGHSH and CDR2 LQKENI come from the germline V gene. The CDR3 sequence is 16 residues long. After removal of 2 bases from V and 0 bases from J, the junction contained 4 bases not matched to a gene. CDR3 in DNA: TGTGCCAGCTCACCAGATAGCGGGTTCTCCTACAATGAGCAGTTCTTC. Translation gives CASSPDSGFSYNEQFF.

The genes are TRBV2 and TRBJ1-4; 8 nucleotides align to TRBD1. The CDR3 has 14 residues. The germline CDR1 and CDR2 sequences are SNHLY and FYNNEI. With 6 bases clipped from V and 8 bases from J, the junction kept 8 bases outside the gene matches. The CDR3 region has the DNA TGTGCCAGCAGGGACAGGGTCGGATCGGAAAAACTGTTTTTT. Its translation: CASRDRVGSEKLFF.

This sequence joins TRBV6-4 and TRBJ2-2; unclear D gene. The germline V gene has CDR1 MRHNA and CDR2 SNTAGT. V was pared by 2 bases and J by 1 base, with 8 bases between. This CDR3 comprises 15 residues. The CDR3 nucleotides are TGTGCCAGCAGTGACAGAGGAAGGAACACCGGGGAGCTGTTTTTT. Amino acid sequence: CASSDRGRNTGELFF.

The chain carries TRBV4-2 and TRBJ2-1; 9 positions match TRBD2. V was clipped by 4 bases and J by 1 base; unmatched bases: 5. Germline loops: CDR1 LGHNA, CDR2 YNFKEQ. The CDR3 consists of 16 residues. CDR3 in DNA: TGTGCCAGCAGCCGAGCGGGAGGAGGGTCCTACAATGAGCAGTTCTTC. It translates to CASSRAGGGSYNEQFF.

This rearrangement joins TRBV6-1 to TRBJ1-1; no clear D. V was cut by 3 bases and J by 1 base, with 6 bases left in between. Germline V gives CDR1 MNHNS, CDR2 SASEGT. CDR3 length equals 13 residues. The chain's CDR3 is CASSETGNTEAFF. The CDR3, as DNA: TGTGCCAGCAGTGAGACGGGGAACACTGAAGCTTTCTTT.

The CDR3 region has the DNA TGTGCCAGTAGTATCAAGGTTTCGTCCTACAATGAGCAGTTCTTC. Its protein product is CASSIKVSSYNEQFF. J is TRBJ2-1 and V is TRBV19; unclear D gene. CDR3 length: 15 amino acids. Trimming took off 3 bases at V and 1 base at J, with 10 bases between the two ends. Germline assignment: CDR1 LNHDA and CDR2 SQIVND (reference sequence). Complete variable domain (other parts from reference TRBV19 and TRBJ2-1): DGGITQSPKYLFRKEGQNVTLSCEQNLNHDAMYWYRQDPGQGLRLIYYSQIVNDFQKGDIAEGYSVSREKKESFPLTVTSAQKNPTAFYLCASSIKVSSYNEQFFGPGTRLTVL.

J is TRBJ2-7 and V is TRBV6-1; 10 bases agree with TRBD1. CDR3 size: 14 residues. Germline V gives CDR1 MNHNS, CDR2 SASEGT. V lost 8 bases and J lost 3; bases outside the gene matches: 7. CDR3 DNA: TGTGCCAGCCAGCGCGGACAGGGGGTCTACGAGCAGTACTTC. This translates into CASQRGQGVYEQYF.

The chain uses TRBV27 and TRBJ1-1; the D gene is possibly TRBD1 (5 bases). This CDR3 has 12 amino acids. V gave up 7 bases and J gave up 3 bases, with 9 bases separating them. Germline loops: CDR1 MNHEY, CDR2 SMNVEV (reference sequence). The CDR3 protein is CASTDRYTEAFF. CDR3 in DNA: TGTGCCAGCACAGACAGATACACTGAAGCTTTCTTT.